This TCR beta chain is from a study of shared clonotypes between healthy human individuals. The overall study: The plates for each donor numbered three CD4 naive, three CD4 memory, two CD8 naive and one CD8 memory.

Study-wide points: Clonotype sharing among donors likely depends on sequencing depth. Larger estimated richness was generally seen in naive subsets than in memory subsets. Few donors limited the genetic and exposure-history diversity represented.

Here immunoSEQ multiplex PCR was the method, and the copy in TCRdb shows in-frame clones only, minus some. The sample has approximately 2.5 million clones; roughly 93% are singletons. The CDR3 extends over 15 amino acids. The V gene end was trimmed by 6 bases and the J gene end by 3 bases; junction bases not matched to a gene: 7. Germline V gene sequence: CDR1 MDHEN, CDR2 SYDVKM. With regard to this clone: Its antigen is currently unknown.

This chain joins TRBV28 and TRBJ1-1; TRBD1 agrees at 10 bases. The receptor was isolated from a man aged 18 to 35 in good health. Some clones in this sample may be carry-over from other donors' samples. The sample comprised naive CD4+ T cells from PBMCs. Indicated subset: CD45RA+ positively selected. The CDR3 DNA reads TGTGCCAGCAGATCGGCCGGGACAGGGGACACTGAAGCTTTCTTT. Translating it yields CASRSAGTGDTEAFF.